The 15 T cell receptor beta chains below all came from one sample that was sequenced in a study of blood T cell repertoires in COVID-19. Sequencing was performed with immunoSEQ multiplex PCR; in TCRdb, only in-frame clones are kept and a portion is missing. The table has fewer than 200,000 clones, around 73% seen once. The specimen was PBMCs or T cells enriched from blood (not recorded which). The receptors come from a woman between 50 and 59 years old who had recovered from COVID-19.

On this clone: Within the sample, other DNA sequences also encode this same CDR3. The genes are TRBV7-2 and TRBJ2-1; D is undetermined. Trimming cost V 1 base and J 6 bases, with 7 bases left between them. This CDR3 spans 13 amino acids. From germline, CDR1 is SGHTA and CDR2 FQGNSA. As DNA, the CDR3 is TGTGCCAGCAGCTTAGGGCAGATCAATGAGCAGTTCTTC. This encodes CASSLGQINEQFF.

This clone came up a few times. The V and J genes are TRBV10-2 and TRBJ2-7, with 10 bases lining up with TRBD2. Per the germline V gene, CDR1 is WSHSY and CDR2 is SAAADI. There are 14 residues in the CDR3. Unmatched junction bases numbered 6, after V lost 8 bases and J lost 2 bases. The CDR3 DNA sequence: TGCGCCAGCCTTGAGACTAGCGGGCCCTACGAGCAGTACTTC. Protein: CASLETSGPYEQYF.

This clone showed up just once. This rearrangement joins TRBV24-1 to TRBJ2-1; no reliable D call. Germline CDR1 KGHDR, CDR2 SFDVKD. Trimming pared 3 bases from V and 9 bases from J, leaving 14 bases between. This CDR3 is built from 14 residues. The CDR3 region is CATSDPFEVREQFF. CDR3 nucleotide sequence: TGTGCCACCAGTGATCCCTTTGAGGTGCGTGAGCAGTTCTTC.

J is TRBJ2-3 and V is TRBV4-1; maybe TRBD2 (6 bases). Germline V lookup: CDR1 MGHRA, CDR2 YSYEKL. Between the trimmed V and J ends, which lost 0 bases and 0 bases, there was a span of 16 bases. This CDR3 region has 18 residues. CDR3 bases: TGCGCCAGCAGCCAAGAAGTCATTTGGGGAGGAAGCACAGATACGCAGTATTTT. Protein product: CASSQEVIWGGSTDTQYF.

This clone was counted between two and nine times. The chain couples TRBV12-3 or TRBV12-4 to TRBJ1-5; D gene unclear. There are 13 residues in the CDR3. V was trimmed by 2 bases and J by 5 bases, leaving 7 bases between them. The chain's CDR3 is CASSLLTDQPQHF. CDR3 DNA sequence: TGTGCCAGCAGTTTACTAACAGATCAGCCCCAGCATTTT.

This clone was seen once. In DNA form, the CDR3 reads TGTGCCAGCAGCCCGGGGGGAGGGAACTATGGCTACACCTTC. It encodes CASSPGGGNYGYTF. J is TRBJ1-2 and V is TRBV7-2; D possibly corresponds to TRBD1 (5 bases). This CDR3 region has 14 residues. The V end lost 5 bases, the J end lost 2 bases, and 12 bases lay between the germline ends. Germline V gene sequence: CDR1 SGHTA, CDR2 FQGNSA.

This clone occurred once. The genes are TRBV25-1 and TRBJ1-1; tentative D call: TRBD1 (6 bases). Germline values: CDR1 MGHDK, CDR2 SYGVNS. This CDR3 region has 15 residues. The ends were cut back, 6 bases at V and 0 bases at J, with 14 bases in the middle. CDR3 DNA sequence: TGTGCCAGCAGGGCTACAGGGACCTTGAACACTGAAGCTTTCTTT. As protein: CASRATGTLNTEAFF.

The chain links TRBV28 to TRBJ1-1, with 8 bases identical to TRBD1. V was pared by 6 bases and J by 3 bases, with 3 bases of the junction left unmatched. The germline V gene has CDR1 MDHEN and CDR2 SYDVKM. The CDR3 extends over 13 amino acids. CDR3 sequence (DNA): TGTGCCAGCAGAGCACAGGGGGACACTGAAGCTTTCTTT. It is translated as CASRAQGDTEAFF.

The genes are TRBV28 and TRBJ2-1; the D gene is possibly TRBD2 (5 bases). Germline CDR1 and CDR2: MDHEN and SYDVKM. The CDR3 runs to 17 residues. V was pared by 2 bases and J by 8 bases, with 22 bases between. CDR3 amino acids: CASSLAYGEPAADEQFF. The CDR3 coding sequence is TGTGCCAGCAGTTTAGCTTACGGGGAGCCGGCGGCCGATGAGCAGTTCTTC.

The rearrangement joins TRBV29-1 to TRBJ2-4; TRBD1 might be the D (6 bases). Germline V gives CDR1 SQVTM, CDR2 ANQGSEA. Trimming pared 6 bases from V and 6 bases from J, leaving 12 bases between. The CDR3 sequence is 12 residues long. CDR3 amino acids: CSVPQGPNIQYF. In nucleotides, the CDR3 is TGCAGCGTGCCACAGGGCCCAAACATTCAGTACTTC.

The rearrangement joins TRBV7-2 to TRBJ2-2; tentative D call: TRBD2 (5 bases). This CDR3 comprises 15 residues. The V gene's germline CDR1 is SGHTA and CDR2 FQGNSA. Between the trimmed V and J ends, which lost 2 bases and 5 bases, there was a span of 12 bases. The CDR3 nucleotides are TGTGCCAGCAGCTTATGGGCGGACTTTACCGGGGAGCTGTTTTTT. Protein: CASSLWADFTGELFF.

The chain combines TRBV5-4 with TRBJ1-4; D is ambiguous. The CDR3 runs to 14 residues. V lost 2 bases to trimming and J lost 1 base, with 6 bases between them. In germline, CDR1 is SGHNT, CDR2 YYREEE (reference sequence). This CDR3 reads CASSLRETNEKLFF. CDR3 DNA: TGTGCCAGCAGCTTACGGGAAACTAATGAAAAACTGTTTTTT.

The V gene is TRBV9, the J gene TRBJ2-1, with 8 bases aligning to TRBD2. The CDR3 runs to 17 residues. Unmatched junction bases numbered 11, after V lost 2 bases and J lost 4 bases. In germline, CDR1 is SGDLS, CDR2 YYNGEE. This chain's CDR3 is CASSVASGQNPYNEQFF. DNA for the CDR3: TGTGCCAGCAGCGTGGCTAGCGGGCAAAACCCTTACAATGAGCAGTTCTTC.

The chain combines TRBV24-1 with TRBJ1-1; 7 bases map to TRBD1. CDR3 length equals 13 residues. J lost 5 bases, V lost 10 bases, and 9 bases had no gene match. Germline CDR1 reads KGHDR; CDR2 reads SFDVKD. The chain's CDR3 is CATSSGTETEAFF. CDR3 DNA: TGTGCCACATCTTCCGGGACAGAGACTGAAGCTTTCTTT.

V and J are TRBV10-3 and TRBJ1-5, with 9 bases identical to TRBD1. The CDR3 sequence is 14 residues long. After removal of 5 bases from V and 6 bases from J, the junction contained 5 bases not matched to a gene. Germline assignment: CDR1 ENHRY and CDR2 SYGVKD. The CDR3 reads CAISPGTGFQPQHF. Here the CDR3 DNA reads TGTGCCATCAGTCCCGGGACAGGGTTTCAGCCCCAGCATTTT.